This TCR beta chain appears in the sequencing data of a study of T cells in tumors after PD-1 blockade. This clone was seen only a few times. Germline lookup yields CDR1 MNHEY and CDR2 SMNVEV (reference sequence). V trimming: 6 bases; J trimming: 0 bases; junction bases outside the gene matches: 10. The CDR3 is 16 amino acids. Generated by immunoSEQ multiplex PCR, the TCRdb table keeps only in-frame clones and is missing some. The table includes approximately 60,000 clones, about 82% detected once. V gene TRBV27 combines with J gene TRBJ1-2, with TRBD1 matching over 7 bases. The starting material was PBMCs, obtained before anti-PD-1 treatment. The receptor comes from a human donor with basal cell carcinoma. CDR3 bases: TGTGCCAGCAGGACTACAGGGGCGGTCGCTAACTATGGCTACACCTTC. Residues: CASRTTGAVANYGYTF.